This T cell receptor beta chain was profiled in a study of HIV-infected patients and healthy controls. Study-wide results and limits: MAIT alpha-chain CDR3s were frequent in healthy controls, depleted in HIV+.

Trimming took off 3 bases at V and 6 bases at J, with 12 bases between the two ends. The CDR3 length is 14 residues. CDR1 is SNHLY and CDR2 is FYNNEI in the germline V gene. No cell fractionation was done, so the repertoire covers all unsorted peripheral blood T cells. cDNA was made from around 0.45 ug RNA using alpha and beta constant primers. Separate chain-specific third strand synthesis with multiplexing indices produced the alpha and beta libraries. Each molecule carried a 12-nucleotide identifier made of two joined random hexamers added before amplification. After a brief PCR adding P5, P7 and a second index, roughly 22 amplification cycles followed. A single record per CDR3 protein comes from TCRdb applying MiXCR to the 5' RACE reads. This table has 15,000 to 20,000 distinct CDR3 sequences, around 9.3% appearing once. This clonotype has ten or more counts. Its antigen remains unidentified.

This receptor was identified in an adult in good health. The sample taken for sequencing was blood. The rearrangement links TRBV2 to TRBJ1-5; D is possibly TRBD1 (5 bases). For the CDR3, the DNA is TGTGCCAGCAGTGAGAATTGGGGGACTCAGCCCCAGCATTTT. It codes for CASSENWGTQPQHF.